These 30 T cell receptor beta chains were all obtained from the same sample, sequenced in a study of identical twins (dated by TCRdb to the mid-2010s). The library was prepared using 5' RACE. Sequencing took place on an Illumina HiSeq 2000. TCRdb itself trimmed the public reads at Q25 with fastp, ran MiXCR and retained productive beta chains. Each record represents a unique CDR3 protein, reported with the most common genes and DNA among its rows. Within this sample are more than 350,000 distinct CDR3 sequences, with approximately 8.8% of them counted one time only. The biggest ten clones account for approximately 9.3% of the sample. The sequencing sample was made of naive T cells sorted from blood. The intended sense of this specimen's cell subset or site label: cells isolated with a human naive T-cell isolation kit. These receptors were collected from a woman between 50 and 59 years old in good health.

The CDR3 DNA reads as TGTGCCAGCAGCCAAGTCGCTAGCGGGATTTACGAGCAGTACTTC. This sequence encodes CASSQVASGIYEQYF. The chain carries TRBV4-2 and TRBJ2-7; TRBD2 matches at 9 bases. CDR1 LGHNA and CDR2 YNFKEQ come from the germline V gene. The CDR3 loop spans 15 amino acids. V shed 1 base, J shed 4 bases, and the junction held 5 bases outside the gene matches.

This clonotype was seen many times. The chain carries TRBV3-1 and TRBJ2-1, with 7 positions matching TRBD1. Unmatched junction bases numbered 13, after V lost 1 base and J lost 7 bases. The CDR3 totals 17 residues. The germline gives CDR1 LGHDT, CDR2 YNNKEL (reference sequence). CDR3 loop: CASSQVSDRSSSNEQFF. The CDR3 DNA sequence: TGTGCCAGCAGCCAAGTTTCGGACAGGTCTTCTTCGAATGAGCAGTTCTTC.

At least ten counts were recorded for this clonotype. The gene calls are TRBV6-5 and TRBJ2-2, with D possibly matching TRBD2 (6 bases). This CDR3 contains 14 residues. Looked up from germline, CDR1 is MNHEY and CDR2 is SVGAGI. Trimming shortened V by 5 bases and J by 5 bases, and 12 bases separated the two germline ends. The CDR3, as DNA: TGTGCCAGCAGTCGCCGGGACTCGACCGGGGAGCTGTTTTTT. It translates to CASSRRDSTGELFF.

The gene calls are TRBV30 and TRBJ2-1, with 16 bases matching TRBD2. The CDR3 consists of 15 residues. V shed 3 bases and J 8 bases; nucleotides not matched to a gene: 4. Per the germline V gene, CDR1 is GTSNPN and CDR2 is SVGIG (reference sequence). CDR3 bases: TGTGCCTGGAGGGGGGGGACTAGCGGGAGGGATGAGCAGTTCTTC. Protein product: CAWRGGTSGRDEQFF.

Written as DNA, the CDR3 is TGCAGTGCTAGAGATCTGGGGAACTCCCGTGGTGTCGAGCAGTTCTTC. Its translation is CSARDLGNSRGVEQFF. This chain joins TRBV20-1 and TRBJ2-1; D remains unclear. Trimming took 0 bases from V and 10 from J, leaving 22 bases between them. The CDR3 runs to 16 residues. Germline V lookup: CDR1 DFQATT, CDR2 SNEGSKA (reference sequence).

This clonotype was observed a few times. V and J are TRBV2 and TRBJ1-6; 7 bases line up with TRBD1. With 11 bases clipped from V and 10 bases from J, the junction kept 14 bases outside the gene matches. This CDR3 contains 14 residues. The germline V gene encodes CDR1 SNHLY and CDR2 FYNNEI. The CDR3 loop is CAVQTGKVGSPLHF. The CDR3 DNA reads TGTGCCGTTCAGACAGGGAAGGTTGGGTCACCCCTCCACTTT.

This clonotype was seen more than once but under ten times. The rearrangement links TRBV7-9 to TRBJ2-1, with D perhaps matching TRBD2 (7 bases). This CDR3 has 15 residues. Trimming stripped 2 bases from V and 3 bases from J, with 11 bases between. From germline, CDR1 is SEHNR and CDR2 FQNEAQ (reference sequence). Written as DNA, the CDR3 is TGTGCCAGCAGCTTAAGGCGGGGGCACTACAATGAGCAGTTCTTC. Protein product: CASSLRRGHYNEQFF. The whole variable domain, filled in from reference TRBV7-9 and TRBJ2-1, reads DTGVSQNPRHKITKRGQNVTFRCDPISEHNRLYWYRQTLGQGPEFLTYFQNEAQLEKSRLLSDRFSAERPKGSFSTLEIQRTEQGDSAMYLCASSLRRGHYNEQFFGPGTRLTVL.

The chain links TRBV19 to TRBJ2-5; TRBD2 matches at 13 bases. V lost 5 bases to trimming and J lost 5 bases; unmatched junction nucleotides: 5. CDR3 length equals 15 residues. Germline CDR1 LNHDA, CDR2 SQIVND (reference sequence). Written as DNA, the CDR3 is TGTGCCAGTAGTTCCGGGACTAGCGGGATCGAGACCCAGTACTTC. Its protein product is CASSSGTSGIETQYF. Drawing the rest from reference TRBV19 and TRBJ2-5, the complete variable domain is DGGITQSPKYLFRKEGQNVTLSCEQNLNHDAMYWYRQDPGQGLRLIYYSQIVNDFQKGDIAEGYSVSREKKESFPLTVTSAQKNPTAFYLCASSSGTSGIETQYFGPGTRLLVL.

CDR3 residues: CASSLVSGSPSLEQFF. The CDR3 DNA sequence: TGTGCCAGCAGCTTAGTGAGCGGGAGTCCCTCGCTGGAGCAGTTCTTC. The rearrangement joins TRBV11-2 to TRBJ2-1; TRBD2 matches at 8 bases. V was clipped by 1 base and J by 10 bases; unmatched bases: 12. Germline V lookup: CDR1 SGHAT, CDR2 FQNNGV. This CDR3 is 16 amino acids long.

This clonotype was seen a handful of times. J is TRBJ2-1 and V is TRBV10-3; TRBD2 aligns across 13 bases. The CDR3 has 13 amino acids. Germline V gene lookup returns CDR1 ENHRY and CDR2 SYGVKD. After removal of 5 bases from V and 14 bases from J, the junction contained 6 bases not matched to a gene. CDR3 loop: CAISTSGRALEFF. The CDR3 DNA reads as TGTGCCATCAGTACTAGCGGGAGGGCCTTGGAGTTCTTC.

Remarks on this clonotype: At one end the junction does not follow the germline gene, possibly because of a read error. V and J are TRBV24-1 and TRBJ2-2; 11 positions agree with TRBD2. Looked up from germline, CDR1 is KGHDR and CDR2 is SFDVKD. The CDR3 has 17 amino acids. CDR3 region: CATSGLSGRADTGKLFF. CDR3 sequence (DNA): TGTGCCACCAGTGGCCTTAGCGGGAGGGCCGACACCGGGAAGCTGTTTTTT.

This clonotype was found a few times. This chain connects TRBV4-2 to TRBJ1-1; the D gene is possibly TRBD1 (5 bases). Germline V gene sequence: CDR1 LGHNA, CDR2 YNFKEQ. The CDR3 contains 13 residues. Trimming stripped 1 base from V and 5 bases from J, with 8 bases between. CDR3 nucleotides: TGTGCCAGCAGCCAAGGGACAAAAACTGAAGCTTTCTTT. Amino acids: CASSQGTKTEAFF.

The V gene is TRBV20-1, the J gene TRBJ1-2; D is unresolved. Germline V gives CDR1 DFQATT, CDR2 SNEGSKA (reference sequence). Trimming cost V 0 bases and J 7 bases, with 24 bases left between them. This CDR3 contains 17 residues. The CDR3 DNA reads TGCAGTGCTAGAGATGGGTTCCGAGTGAGGTTGGCTGCTGGCTACACCTTC. Translated: CSARDGFRVRLAAGYTF.

This clonotype was counted many times. The V call is TRBV12-3 or TRBV12-4, the J call TRBJ2-7; 7 nucleotides agree with TRBD1. V trimming: 2 bases; J trimming: 3 bases; junction bases outside the gene matches: 10. The CDR3 extends over 16 amino acids. This CDR3 reads CASSLSPGTEVYEQYF. Written as DNA, the CDR3 is TGTGCCAGCAGTTTAAGCCCGGGGACAGAAGTCTACGAGCAGTACTTC.

A few counts support this clonotype. The rearrangement joins TRBV5-1 to TRBJ1-5; D is ambiguous. V was cut by 2 bases and J by 7 bases, with 10 bases left in between. The germline CDR1 and CDR2 sequences are SGHRS and YFSETQ. This CDR3 region has 13 residues. As DNA, the CDR3 is TGCGCCAGCAGCTTTTCTTGGAACCAGCCCCAGCATTTT. Residues: CASSFSWNQPQHF.

The table lists this clonotype with a few counts. The gene calls are TRBV12-3 or TRBV12-4 and TRBJ1-4; 7 bases are a match to TRBD1. This CDR3 is built from 13 residues. V lost 3 bases, J lost 7 bases, and 2 bases stayed unmatched. In DNA, the CDR3 is TGTGCCAGCAGTTTGGGGGACAGTGAAAAACTGTTTTTT. This encodes CASSLGDSEKLFF.

The sample holds a few counts of this clonotype. The rearrangement links TRBV12-3 or TRBV12-4 to TRBJ1-2; D unclear. This CDR3 is built from 14 residues. The V gene lost 7 bases and the J gene lost 7 bases, with 19 bases spanning the gap. The CDR3 DNA is TGTGCCAGCACCCTATCGAGGTCTGGCGGTGGCTACACCTTC. It encodes CASTLSRSGGGYTF.

The chain's CDR3 is CAWSAAGVYEKLFF. The CDR3, as DNA: TGTGCCTGGAGTGCGGCAGGAGTTTATGAAAAACTGTTTTTT. This sequence joins TRBV30 and TRBJ1-4; D unclear. Germline V gene lookup returns CDR1 GTSNPN and CDR2 SVGIG (reference sequence). CDR3 length equals 14 residues. V lost 1 base, J lost 6 bases, and 12 bases lay in between.

This clonotype was picked up many times. The chain recombines TRBV27 with TRBJ2-7; no reliable D call. CDR3 length: 15 amino acids. Trimming cost V 3 bases and J 0 bases, with 12 bases left between them. Germline lookup yields CDR1 MNHEY and CDR2 SMNVEV (reference sequence). The CDR3 DNA reads as TGTGCCAGCAGTTTTAGCCGGCGGAGCTCCTACGAGCAGTACTTC. Translated, it gives CASSFSRRSSYEQYF.

The sample holds a few counts of this clonotype. The CDR3 sequence is CASRGGVNTDTQYF. The CDR3 DNA reads TGCGCCAGCAGGGGTGGGGTGAACACAGATACGCAGTATTTT. The chain carries TRBV5-1 and TRBJ2-3; D not certain. CDR1 is SGHRS, CDR2 YFSETQ, per germline. V lost 5 bases to trimming and J lost 2 bases, with 12 bases between them. The CDR3 sequence is 14 residues long.

There are many counts of this clonotype. The V call is TRBV6-1, the J call TRBJ2-2, with a possible D match to TRBD2 (6 bases). Looked up from germline, CDR1 is MNHNS and CDR2 is SASEGT. Trimming shortened V by 6 bases and J by 3 bases, and 14 bases separated the two germline ends. This CDR3 contains 15 residues. The CDR3 DNA is TGTGCCAGCAGGGAGGCGGGGTACGACACCGGGGAGCTGTTTTTT. This encodes CASREAGYDTGELFF.

The J gene is TRBJ1-2, the V gene TRBV7-3; TRBD1 aligns across 7 bases. CDR3 length equals 16 residues. CDR1 is SGHTA and CDR2 is FQGTGA in the germline V gene. V dropped 1 base and J dropped 2; count of bases not matched to a gene: 7. The CDR3 loop is CASSLSTAGQNYGYTF. In nucleotides, the CDR3 is TGTGCCAGCAGCTTAAGTACGGCGGGACAGAACTATGGCTACACCTTC.

This clonotype has a handful of counts. This chain uses TRBV12-3 or TRBV12-4 with TRBJ1-4, with D maybe TRBD1 (5 bases). Trimming cost V 7 bases and J 10 bases, with 13 bases left between them. The CDR3 runs to 12 residues. The CDR3 spells CASTLGAGKLFF. The CDR3 DNA sequence: TGTGCCAGCACCTTAGGGGCCGGAAAACTGTTTTTT.

This clonotype came up a few times. V is TRBV5-1 and J is TRBJ1-2, with 7 nucleotides matching TRBD1. Germline CDR1 and CDR2: SGHRS and YFSETQ. The CDR3 length is 16 residues. V dropped 0 bases and J dropped 5; count of bases not matched to a gene: 10. The CDR3 spells CASSLVRTGPLYGYTF. The CDR3 nucleotides are TGCGCCAGCAGCTTGGTTCGGACAGGCCCTCTTTATGGCTACACCTTC.

This clonotype was detected only a few times. The chain has TRBV12-3 or TRBV12-4 and TRBJ1-1; D may be TRBD1 (5 bases). This CDR3 spans 14 amino acids. The ends were cut back, 5 bases at V and 2 bases at J, with 12 bases in the middle. The CDR3 bases are TGTGCCAGCAGTCGGGGGACCTTCAACACTGAAGCTTTCTTT. Its protein is CASSRGTFNTEAFF.

This clonotype was seen a few times. The genes are TRBV18 and TRBJ2-2, with D perhaps matching TRBD2 (6 bases). The length of the CDR3 is 16 residues. V was cut by 3 bases and J by 1 base, with 12 bases left in between. Germline V gene sequence: CDR1 KGHSH, CDR2 LQKENI. The CDR3 sequence is CASSPMGLKNTGELFF. The CDR3 region has the DNA TGTGCCAGCTCACCGATGGGACTGAAGAACACCGGGGAGCTGTTTTTT.

This clonotype was seen ten or more times. This chain connects TRBV4-1 to TRBJ1-6, with no clear D. The V gene lost 2 bases and the J gene lost 11 bases, with 16 bases spanning the gap. This CDR3 contains 15 residues. The germline V gene encodes CDR1 MGHRA and CDR2 YSYEKL. The CDR3 sequence: CASSQTTEVKAPLHF. The CDR3 DNA reads as TGCGCCAGCAGCCAAACAACGGAGGTTAAAGCACCCCTCCACTTT.

This clonotype occurred many times. The CDR3 is CASSFARQETQYF. The CDR3 DNA reads as TGTGCCAGCAGCTTTGCTAGGCAAGAGACCCAGTACTTC. The V gene is TRBV7-9, the J gene TRBJ2-5; D call uncertain. Trimming took off 3 bases at V and 2 bases at J, with 7 bases between the two ends. The CDR3 consists of 13 residues. CDR1 is SEHNR, CDR2 FQNEAQ, per germline (reference sequence).

This clonotype was detected ten times or more. CDR3 loop: CASSQYNTGELFF. The CDR3 nucleotides read TGTGCCAGCAGCCAATACAACACCGGGGAGCTGTTTTTT. The gene calls are TRBV3-1 and TRBJ2-2; D not certain. The germline CDR1 and CDR2 sequences are LGHDT and YNNKEL (reference sequence). This CDR3 comprises 13 residues. V gave up 2 bases and J gave up 2 bases, with 3 bases separating them.

In this sample, this clonotype turned up a few times. The genes are TRBV30 and TRBJ1-2; D unclear. Deletions cut 1 base from V and 4 bases from J, with 7 bases between. This CDR3 is 12 amino acids long. Germline lookup yields CDR1 GTSNPN and CDR2 SVGIG (reference sequence). The CDR3 DNA reads as TGTGCCTGGAGTGGAGGGTCCTATGGCTACACCTTC. Protein product: CAWSGGSYGYTF.